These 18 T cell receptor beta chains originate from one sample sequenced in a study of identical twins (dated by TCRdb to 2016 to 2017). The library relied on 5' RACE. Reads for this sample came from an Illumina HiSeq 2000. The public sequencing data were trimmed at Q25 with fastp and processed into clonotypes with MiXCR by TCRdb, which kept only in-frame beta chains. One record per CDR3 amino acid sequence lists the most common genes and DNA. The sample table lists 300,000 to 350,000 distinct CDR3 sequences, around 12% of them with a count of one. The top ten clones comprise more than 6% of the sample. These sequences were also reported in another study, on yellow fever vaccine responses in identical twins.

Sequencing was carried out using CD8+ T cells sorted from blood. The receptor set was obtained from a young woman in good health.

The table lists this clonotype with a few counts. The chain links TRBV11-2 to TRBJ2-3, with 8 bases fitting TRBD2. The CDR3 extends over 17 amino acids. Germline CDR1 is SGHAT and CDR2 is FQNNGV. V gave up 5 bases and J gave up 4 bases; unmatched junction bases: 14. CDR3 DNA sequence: TGTGCCAGCAGCCAAGACATGGGCGGGAGGCCACCAGATACGCAGTATTTT. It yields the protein CASSQDMGGRPPDTQYF.

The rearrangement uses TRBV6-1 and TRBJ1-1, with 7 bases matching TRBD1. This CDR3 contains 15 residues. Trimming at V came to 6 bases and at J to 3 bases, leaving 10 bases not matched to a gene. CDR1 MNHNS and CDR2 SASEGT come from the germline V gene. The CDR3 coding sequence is TGTGCCAGCAGCCTCGACAGGGAAGCATACACTGAAGCTTTCTTT. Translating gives CASSLDREAYTEAFF.

The CDR3 nucleotides are TGCAGCGCCAATACAGATACGCAGTATTTT. The encoded protein is CSANTDTQYF. The genes are TRBV29-1 and TRBJ2-3; D gene uncertain. CDR3 length: 10 residues. From germline, CDR1 is SQVTM and CDR2 ANQGSEA. Trimming removed 7 bases at V and 3 bases at J, with 5 bases between.

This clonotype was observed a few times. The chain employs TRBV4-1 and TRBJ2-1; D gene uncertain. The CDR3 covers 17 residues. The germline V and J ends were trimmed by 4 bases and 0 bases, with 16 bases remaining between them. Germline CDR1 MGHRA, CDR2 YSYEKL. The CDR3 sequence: CASSPVPRQSSYNEQFF. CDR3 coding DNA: TGCGCCAGCAGCCCAGTACCGCGGCAGAGCTCCTACAATGAGCAGTTCTTC.

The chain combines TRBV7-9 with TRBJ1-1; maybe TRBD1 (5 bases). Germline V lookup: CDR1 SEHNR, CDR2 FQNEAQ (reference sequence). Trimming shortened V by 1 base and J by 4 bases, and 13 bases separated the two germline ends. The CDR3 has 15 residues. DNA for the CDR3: TGTGCCAGCAGCTTAGATTGGGGGGTAAGCACTGAAGCTTTCTTT. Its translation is CASSLDWGVSTEAFF.

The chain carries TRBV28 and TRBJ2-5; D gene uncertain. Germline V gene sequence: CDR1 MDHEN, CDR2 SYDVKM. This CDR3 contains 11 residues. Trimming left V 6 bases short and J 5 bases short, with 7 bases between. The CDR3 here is CASSPSETQYF. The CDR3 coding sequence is TGTGCCAGCAGCCCTTCGGAGACCCAGTACTTC.

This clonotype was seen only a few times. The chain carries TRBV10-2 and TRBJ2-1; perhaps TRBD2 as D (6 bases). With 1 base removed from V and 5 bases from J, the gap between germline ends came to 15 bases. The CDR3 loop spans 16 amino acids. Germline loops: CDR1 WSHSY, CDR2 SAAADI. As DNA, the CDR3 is TGCGCCAGCAGTGAGTTATTGGGGGGAGTTAACAATGAGCAGTTCTTC. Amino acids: CASSELLGGVNNEQFF.

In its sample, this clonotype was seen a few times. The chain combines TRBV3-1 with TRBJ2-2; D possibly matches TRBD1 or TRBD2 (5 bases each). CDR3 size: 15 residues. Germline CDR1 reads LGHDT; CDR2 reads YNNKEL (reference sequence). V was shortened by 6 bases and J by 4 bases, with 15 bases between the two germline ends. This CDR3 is CASSEWDGPTGELFF. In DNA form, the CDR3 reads TGTGCCAGCAGTGAGTGGGACGGACCCACCGGGGAGCTGTTTTTT.

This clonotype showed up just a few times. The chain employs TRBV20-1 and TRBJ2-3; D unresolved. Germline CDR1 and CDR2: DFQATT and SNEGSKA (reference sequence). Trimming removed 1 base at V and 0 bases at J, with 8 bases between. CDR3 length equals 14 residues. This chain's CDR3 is CSARGLESTDTQYF. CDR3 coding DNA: TGCAGTGCTAGAGGTCTAGAAAGCACAGATACGCAGTATTTT.

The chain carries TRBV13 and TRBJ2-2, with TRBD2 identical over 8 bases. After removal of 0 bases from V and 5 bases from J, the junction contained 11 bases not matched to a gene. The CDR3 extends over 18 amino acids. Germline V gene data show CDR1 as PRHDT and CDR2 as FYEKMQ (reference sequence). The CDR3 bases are TGTGCCAGCAGCTTAGGGATCCCGACTAGCGAGCCTACCGGGGAGCTGTTTTTT. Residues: CASSLGIPTSEPTGELFF.

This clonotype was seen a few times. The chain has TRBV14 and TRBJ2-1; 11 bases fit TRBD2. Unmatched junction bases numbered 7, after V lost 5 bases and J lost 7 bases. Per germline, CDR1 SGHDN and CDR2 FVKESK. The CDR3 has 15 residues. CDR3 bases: TGTGCCAGCAGCTGGACTAGCGGGCACTTGAATGAGCAGTTCTTC. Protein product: CASSWTSGHLNEQFF.

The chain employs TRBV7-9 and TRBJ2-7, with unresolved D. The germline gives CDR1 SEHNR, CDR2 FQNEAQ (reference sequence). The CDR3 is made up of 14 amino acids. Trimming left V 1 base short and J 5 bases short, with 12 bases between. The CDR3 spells CASSLGQGRDEQYF. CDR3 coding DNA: TGTGCCAGCAGCTTAGGTCAAGGTCGCGACGAGCAGTACTTC.

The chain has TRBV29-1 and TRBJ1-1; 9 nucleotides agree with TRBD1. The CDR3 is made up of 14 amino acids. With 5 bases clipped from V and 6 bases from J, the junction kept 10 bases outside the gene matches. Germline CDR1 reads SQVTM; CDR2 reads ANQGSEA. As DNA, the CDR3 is TGCAGCGTTAGCAGCGGGACAGGGACCCCTGAAGCTTTCTTT. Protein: CSVSSGTGTPEAFF. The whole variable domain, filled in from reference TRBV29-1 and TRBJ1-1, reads SAVISQKPSRDICQRGTSLTIQCQVDSQVTMMFWYRQQPGQSLTLIATANQGSEATYESGFVIDKFPISRPNLTFSTLTVSNMSPEDSSIYLCSVSSGTGTPEAFFGQGTRLTVV.

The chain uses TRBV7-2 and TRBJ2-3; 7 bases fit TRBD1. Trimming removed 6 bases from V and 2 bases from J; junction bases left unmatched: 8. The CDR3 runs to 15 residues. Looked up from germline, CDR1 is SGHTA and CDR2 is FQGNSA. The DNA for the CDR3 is TGTGCCAGCAGGACAACAGGGGAATACACAGATACGCAGTATTTT. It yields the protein CASRTTGEYTDTQYF.

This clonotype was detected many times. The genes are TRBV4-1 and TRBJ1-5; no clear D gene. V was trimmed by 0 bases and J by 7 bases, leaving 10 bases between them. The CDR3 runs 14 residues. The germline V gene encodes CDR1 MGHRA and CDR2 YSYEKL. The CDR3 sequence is CASSQEVGRQPQHF. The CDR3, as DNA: TGCGCCAGCAGCCAAGAGGTCGGGAGGCAGCCCCAGCATTTT.

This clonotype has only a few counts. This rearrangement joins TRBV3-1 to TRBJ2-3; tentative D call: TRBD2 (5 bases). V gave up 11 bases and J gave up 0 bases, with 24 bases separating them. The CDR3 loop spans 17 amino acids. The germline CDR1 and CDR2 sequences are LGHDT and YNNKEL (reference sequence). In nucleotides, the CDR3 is TGTGCCTCCAGCCAAGAGAGAGCGGTACTTAGCACAGATACGCAGTATTTT. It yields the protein CASSQERAVLSTDTQYF.

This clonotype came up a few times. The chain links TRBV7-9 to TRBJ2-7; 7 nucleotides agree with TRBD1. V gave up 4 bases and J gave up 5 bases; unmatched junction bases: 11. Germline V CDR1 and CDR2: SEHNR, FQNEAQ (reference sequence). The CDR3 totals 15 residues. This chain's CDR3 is CASSSLTGYGDEQYF. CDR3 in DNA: TGTGCCAGCAGCTCGTTGACAGGGTACGGGGACGAGCAGTACTTC.

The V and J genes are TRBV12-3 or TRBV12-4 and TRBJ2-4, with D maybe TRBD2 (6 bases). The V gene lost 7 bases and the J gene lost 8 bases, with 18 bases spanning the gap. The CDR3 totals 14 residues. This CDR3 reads CASTLLGGVDIQYF. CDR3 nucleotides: TGTGCCAGCACCCTCCTGGGGGGTGTGGACATTCAGTACTTC.